The sequence of this T cell receptor (beta chain) was determined in a study of shared T cell receptors in the human thymus. Clones were sequenced by immunoSEQ multiplex PCR, and TCRdb holds only the in-frame ones, with some missing. The data show 700,000 to 750,000 clones, 80% to 90% seen once. The sample was also linked to a second study, of human thymus T cells. That report notes: Serving as donors were healthy Finnish infants, each of whom was having open corrective surgery for congenital heart defects. Corrective heart surgery yielded the resections from which the thymus tissue came. V and J gene usage appeared biased in thymic and blood repertoires. Highly overlapping thymic repertoires in unrelated individuals were reported by related research.

This TCR derives from a girl under three years old with a congenital heart defect. Sequencing was carried out using thymocytes.

CDR3 DNA sequence: TGTGCCAGCAGCTTGTCTGAGGAAAGGAATTCACCCCTCCACTTT. This encodes CASSLSEERNSPLHF. This chain links TRBV5-6 with TRBJ1-6; D unclear. V gave up 1 base and J gave up 7 bases, with 12 bases separating them. The CDR3 contains 15 residues. The germline CDR1 and CDR2 sequences are SGHDT and YYEEEE.